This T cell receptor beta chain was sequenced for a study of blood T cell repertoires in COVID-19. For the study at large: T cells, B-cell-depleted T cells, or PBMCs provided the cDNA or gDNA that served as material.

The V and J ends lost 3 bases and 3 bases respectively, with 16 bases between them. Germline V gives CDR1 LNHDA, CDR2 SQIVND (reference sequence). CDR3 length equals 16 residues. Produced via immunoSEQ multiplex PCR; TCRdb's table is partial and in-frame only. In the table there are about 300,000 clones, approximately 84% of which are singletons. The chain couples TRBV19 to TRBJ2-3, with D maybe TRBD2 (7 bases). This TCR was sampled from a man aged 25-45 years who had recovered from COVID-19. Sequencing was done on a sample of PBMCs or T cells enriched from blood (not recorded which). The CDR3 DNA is TGTGCCAGTAGTATCCTGGGGGGGGGCTATACAGATACGCAGTATTTT. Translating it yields CASSILGGGYTDTQYF. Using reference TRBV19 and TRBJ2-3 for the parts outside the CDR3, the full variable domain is DGGITQSPKYLFRKEGQNVTLSCEQNLNHDAMYWYRQDPGQGLRLIYYSQIVNDFQKGDIAEGYSVSREKKESFPLTVTSAQKNPTAFYLCASSILGGGYTDTQYFGPGTRLTVL.